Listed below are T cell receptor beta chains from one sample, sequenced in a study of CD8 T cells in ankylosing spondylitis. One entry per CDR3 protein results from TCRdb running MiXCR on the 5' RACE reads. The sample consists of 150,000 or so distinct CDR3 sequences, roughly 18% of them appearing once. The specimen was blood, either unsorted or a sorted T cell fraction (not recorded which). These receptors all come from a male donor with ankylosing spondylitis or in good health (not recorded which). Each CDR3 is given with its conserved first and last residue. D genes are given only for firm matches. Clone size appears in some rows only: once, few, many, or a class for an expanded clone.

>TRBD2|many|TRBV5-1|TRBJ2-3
CASTDSGRDTQYF
TGCGCCAGCACTGATAGCGGGAGGGATACGCAGTATTTT
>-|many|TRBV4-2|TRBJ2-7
CASSQTLQGGYEQYF
TGTGCCAGCAGCCAAACGCTCCAGGGGGGGTACGAGCAGTACTTC
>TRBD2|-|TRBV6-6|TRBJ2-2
CATCSGSGRSSNTGELFF
TGTGCCACCTGCTCTGGTAGCGGGAGGAGCTCGAACACTGGGGAGCTGTTTTTT
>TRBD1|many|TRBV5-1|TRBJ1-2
CASSLAGQGGYGYTF
TGCGCCAGCAGCTTGGCTGGACAGGGAGGCTATGGCTACACCTTC
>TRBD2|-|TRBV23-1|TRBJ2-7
CASSHPGGSYEQYF
TGCGCCAGCAGTCACCCCGGGGGGAGCTACGAGCAGTACTTC
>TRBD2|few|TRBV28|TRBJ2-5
CASSSWTSGLARETQYF
TGTGCCAGCAGTTCCTGGACTAGCGGGTTAGCTAGGGAGACCCAGTACTTC
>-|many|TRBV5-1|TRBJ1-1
CASSEGSVNTEAFF
TGCGCCAGCAGCGAGGGCTCTGTGAACACTGAAGCTTTCTTT
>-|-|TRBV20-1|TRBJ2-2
CSTGNTGELFF
TGCAGTACGGGGAACACCGGGGAGCTGTTTTTT
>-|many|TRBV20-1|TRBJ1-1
CSAAPGTEAFF
TGCAGTGCTGCTCCCGGGACAGAAGCTTTCTTT
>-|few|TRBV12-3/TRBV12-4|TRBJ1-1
CASTPSWTEAFF
TGTGCCAGCACCCCATCCTGGACTGAAGCTTTCTTT
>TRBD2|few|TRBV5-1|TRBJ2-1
CASSSGTSGPRYNEQFF
TGCGCCAGCAGCTCAGGGACTAGCGGGCCTAGGTACAATGAGCAGTTCTTC
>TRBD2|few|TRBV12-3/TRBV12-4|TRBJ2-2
CASSWTSGRASGELFF
TGTGCCAGCAGTTGGACTAGCGGGAGGGCCAGCGGGGAGCTGTTTTTT
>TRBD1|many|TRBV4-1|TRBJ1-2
CASSQDSIKRQGWSRYTF
TGCGCCAGCAGCCAAGACTCCATAAAAAGACAGGGGTGGAGTCGCTACACCTTC
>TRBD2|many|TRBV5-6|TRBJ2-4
CASSWGGRSDIQYF
TGTGCCAGCAGCTGGGGCGGGAGGAGTGACATTCAGTACTTC
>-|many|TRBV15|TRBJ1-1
CATSRGVQGTNTEAFF
TGTGCCACCAGCAGAGGGGTCCAAGGGACGAACACTGAAGCTTTCTTT
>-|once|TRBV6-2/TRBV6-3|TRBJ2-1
CATSRVNYNEQFF
TGTGCCACCTCACGGGTAAATTACAATGAGCAGTTCTTC
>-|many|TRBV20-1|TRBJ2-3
CSARTPSGIPDTQYF
TGCAGTGCTAGAACACCCTCAGGTATCCCAGATACGCAGTATTTT
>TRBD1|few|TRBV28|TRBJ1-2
CASTLTGFYGYTF
TGTGCCAGCACTTTGACAGGGTTCTATGGCTACACCTTC
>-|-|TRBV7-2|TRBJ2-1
CASSLDRTRGNEQFF
TGTGCCAGCAGCTTAGATAGGACGAGGGGCAATGAGCAGTTCTTC
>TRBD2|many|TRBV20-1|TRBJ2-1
CSASPAGGHEQFF
TGCAGTGCTTCTCCAGCGGGAGGCCACGAGCAGTTCTTC
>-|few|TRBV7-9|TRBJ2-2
CASSRDWGTGELFF
TGTGCCAGCAGCCGAGACTGGGGCACCGGGGAGCTGTTTTTT
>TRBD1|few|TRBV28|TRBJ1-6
CASSHGQGFYNSPLHF
TGTGCCAGCAGCCATGGACAGGGTTTTTATAATTCACCCCTCCACTTT
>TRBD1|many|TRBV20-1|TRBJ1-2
CSARSVNRGGYTF
TGCAGTGCTAGGAGTGTAAACAGGGGCGGCTACACCTTC